Shown below are 19 T cell receptor beta chains from a single sample sequenced in a study of graft-versus-host responses after intestinal transplantation. Libraries were prepared by immunoSEQ multiplex PCR; TCRdb keeps only in-frame clonotypes and omits some of them. The data show tens of thousands of clones, roughly four fifths seen once. These receptors have no known antigen. Sequencing used unstimulated CD8+ T cells sorted from spleen or lymph node cells, obtained before intestinal transplant. The receptors come from a human donor who received an intestinal transplant.

This clone was seen a handful of times. The chain uses TRBV9 and TRBJ2-7; tentatively, D is TRBD2 (6 bases). The V gene lost 4 bases and the J gene lost 0 bases, with 11 bases spanning the gap. The CDR3 length is 14 residues. Germline CDR1 and CDR2: SGDLS and YYNGEE. The DNA of the CDR3 is TGTGCCAGCAGCTTCTCCGGGAGCTCCTACGAGCAGTACTTC. The encoded protein is CASSFSGSSYEQYF.

The chain combines TRBV7-2 with TRBJ2-7; D call uncertain. There are 12 residues in the CDR3. The germline V gene encodes CDR1 SGHTA and CDR2 FQGNSA. The V end was cut by 0 bases, the J end by 7 bases, with 7 bases between. The CDR3 DNA sequence: TGTGCCAGCAGCTTAGCGTACGGGGAGCAGTACTTC. Its protein is CASSLAYGEQYF. Full variable domain (remainder filled in from reference TRBV7-2 and TRBJ2-7): GAGVSQSPSNKVTEKGKDVELRCDPISGHTALYWYRQSLGQGLEFLIYFQGNSAPDKSGLPSDRFSAERTGGSVSTLTIQRTQQEDSAVYLCASSLAYGEQYFGPGTRLTVT.

V gene TRBV2 combines with J gene TRBJ2-6; 9 bases align to TRBD2. Trimming removed 6 bases from V and 3 bases from J; junction bases left unmatched: 12. The CDR3 covers 18 residues. Germline lookup yields CDR1 SNHLY and CDR2 FYNNEI. The CDR3 DNA reads as TGTGCCAGCAGCCCAAGACTAGCGGAGCAAGGTGGGGCCAACGTCCTGACTTTC. Encoded protein: CASSPRLAEQGGANVLTF.

The count of this clone is one. This chain uses TRBV10-2 with TRBJ1-5; the D gene is possibly TRBD1 (6 bases). The CDR3 has 14 residues. Germline V gives CDR1 WSHSY, CDR2 SAAADI. Between the trimmed V and J ends, which lost 1 base and 3 bases, there was a span of 7 bases. DNA of the CDR3: TGCGCCAGCAGTGAGTGGGGGCCCAATCAGCCCCAGCATTTT. It yields the protein CASSEWGPNQPQHF.

V and J are TRBV28 and TRBJ2-2; the D is unclear. Germline loops: CDR1 MDHEN, CDR2 SYDVKM. The length of the CDR3 is 13 residues. V lost 7 bases, J lost 5 bases, and 11 bases lay in between. The DNA for the CDR3 is TGTGCCAGCATCCTCGTCCCGACCGGGGAGCTGTTTTTT. Amino acids: CASILVPTGELFF.

The chain links TRBV27 to TRBJ2-7; 9 bases fit TRBD2. CDR1 MNHEY and CDR2 SMNVEV come from the germline V gene (reference sequence). The V gene end was trimmed by 0 bases and the J gene end by 2 bases; junction bases not matched to a gene: 5. The CDR3 extends over 16 amino acids. CDR3 protein: CASSLSLAGGPYEQYF. CDR3 in DNA: TGTGCCAGCAGTTTATCGTTGGCGGGGGGGCCCTACGAGCAGTACTTC.

The V gene is TRBV29-1, the J gene TRBJ2-5, with a weak D call TRBD1 (6 bases). The CDR3 contains 16 residues. The germline V and J ends were trimmed by 3 bases and 3 bases, with 20 bases remaining between them. Germline loops: CDR1 SQVTM, CDR2 ANQGSEA. CDR3: CSVDFVPGQGKETQYF. The CDR3 nucleotides read TGCAGCGTTGATTTCGTGCCTGGGCAGGGGAAAGAGACCCAGTACTTC.

V is TRBV5-1 and J is TRBJ2-2; 10 positions match TRBD1. Trimming took 0 bases from V and 6 from J; bases not matched to a gene: 2. Per germline, CDR1 SGHRS and CDR2 YFSETQ. This CDR3 spans 15 amino acids. The CDR3 sequence: CASSLVGQGAGELFF. The DNA for the CDR3 is TGCGCCAGCAGCTTGGTAGGACAGGGGGCCGGGGAGCTGTTTTTT.

This sequence joins TRBV2 and TRBJ2-3; 10 positions agree with TRBD2. This CDR3 has 18 residues. J lost 0 bases, V lost 2 bases, and 8 bases had no gene match. Germline loops: CDR1 SNHLY, CDR2 FYNNEI. CDR3 loop: CASSESTSGISSTDTQYF. The CDR3 DNA follows: TGTGCCAGCAGTGAAAGCACTAGCGGGATCTCTAGCACAGATACGCAGTATTTT.

The chain has TRBV10-1 and TRBJ1-5; tentative D call: TRBD1 (5 bases). The V end lost 6 bases, the J end lost 3 bases, and 9 bases lay between the germline ends. The CDR3 extends over 13 amino acids. Germline assignment: CDR1 WNHNN and CDR2 SYGVQD (reference sequence). CDR3 residues: CASSSTVNQPQHF. CDR3 in DNA: TGCGCCAGCAGCTCGACAGTCAATCAGCCCCAGCATTTT.

The chain is built from TRBV27 and TRBJ2-3; TRBD2 agrees at 10 bases. Losses at the gene ends were 2 bases for V and 4 bases for J; bases not matched to a gene: 3. The CDR3 totals 15 residues. Germline lookup yields CDR1 MNHEY and CDR2 SMNVEV (reference sequence). In nucleotides, the CDR3 is TGTGCCAGCAGTTTAACCGGGACTAGCGCAGATACGCAGTATTTT. Encoded protein: CASSLTGTSADTQYF.

To note about this clone: The sample has other DNA sequences that encode this CDR3 too. V gene TRBV9 combines with J gene TRBJ2-3; the match to TRBD2 covers 13 bases. From germline, CDR1 is SGDLS and CDR2 YYNGEE. The length of the CDR3 is 16 residues. V gave up 0 bases and J gave up 8 bases; unmatched junction bases: 6. The CDR3 is CASSVGQGLAGRTQYF. In nucleotides, the CDR3 is TGTGCCAGCAGCGTAGGGCAGGGACTAGCGGGGCGTACGCAGTATTTT.

This rearrangement joins TRBV9 to TRBJ1-4; 7 bases fit TRBD1. The CDR3 contains 14 residues. Per germline, CDR1 SGDLS and CDR2 YYNGEE. Trimming cost V 4 bases and J 8 bases; bases outside gene matches: 8. Written as DNA, the CDR3 is TGTGCCAGCAGCCCAGGGGGGGTCTCGGAAAAACTGTTTTTT. It translates to CASSPGGVSEKLFF.

V usage is TRBV7-6 and J usage is TRBJ2-7, with 8 positions matching TRBD2. After removal of 1 base from V and 0 bases from J, the junction contained 14 bases not matched to a gene. This CDR3 is built from 19 residues. Germline lookup yields CDR1 SGHVS and CDR2 FNYEAQ. The CDR3 is CASSLGSGGPGLASYEQYF. DNA of the CDR3: TGTGCCAGCAGCTTAGGGTCGGGAGGGCCCGGACTAGCCTCCTACGAGCAGTACTTC.

The table lists this clone with a few counts. V and J are TRBV7-9 and TRBJ2-7; perhaps TRBD2 as D (6 bases). In germline, CDR1 is SEHNR, CDR2 FQNEAQ (reference sequence). CDR3 length equals 14 residues. The germline V and J ends were trimmed by 5 bases and 1 base, with 12 bases remaining between them. CDR3 nucleotide sequence: TGTGCCAGCAGCGGGGGACTGCAATCCTACGAGCAGTACTTC. This encodes CASSGGLQSYEQYF.

The chain carries TRBV12-5 and TRBJ2-3, with 16 bases matching TRBD2. The V and J ends lost 3 bases and 5 bases, in that order; junction bases with no gene match: 11. CDR3 length equals 19 residues. Germline lookup yields CDR1 LGHNT and CDR2 FRNRAP. CDR3 in DNA: TGTGCTAGTGGTTTCAAACCAGCCGGGACTAGCGGGAGGGAAGATACGCAGTATTTT. Translating it yields CASGFKPAGTSGREDTQYF.

The chain carries TRBV7-9 and TRBJ2-1; TRBD2 agrees at 12 bases. The CDR3 is made up of 17 amino acids. CDR1 SEHNR and CDR2 FQNEAQ come from the germline V gene (reference sequence). Trimming took 6 bases from V and 5 from J; bases not matched to a gene: 11. In nucleotides, the CDR3 is TGTGCCAGCAGGACTAGCGGGAGCCTGATAGTAGACAATGAGCAGTTCTTC. Amino acids: CASRTSGSLIVDNEQFF.

This chain joins TRBV27 and TRBJ2-7; 11 nucleotides match TRBD2. Germline V CDR1 and CDR2: MNHEY, SMNVEV (reference sequence). The CDR3 covers 20 residues. After removal of 6 bases from V and 3 bases from J, the junction contained 22 bases not matched to a gene. The CDR3 sequence: CASRILPGAPGTSGYYEQYF. The CDR3 DNA reads TGTGCCAGCAGGATCCTACCGGGGGCACCCGGGACTAGCGGTTACTACGAGCAGTACTTC.

The DNA of the CDR3 is TGCGCCAGCAGCCACGGGACTAGGGGCGGTAAGGGAACTTACAATGAGCAGTTCTTC. Its protein product is CASSHGTRGGKGTYNEQFF. The chain has TRBV4-1 and TRBJ2-1, with 8 bases matching TRBD2. V shed 3 bases and J 4 bases; nucleotides not matched to a gene: 17. CDR3 size: 19 residues. The V gene's germline CDR1 is MGHRA and CDR2 YSYEKL.